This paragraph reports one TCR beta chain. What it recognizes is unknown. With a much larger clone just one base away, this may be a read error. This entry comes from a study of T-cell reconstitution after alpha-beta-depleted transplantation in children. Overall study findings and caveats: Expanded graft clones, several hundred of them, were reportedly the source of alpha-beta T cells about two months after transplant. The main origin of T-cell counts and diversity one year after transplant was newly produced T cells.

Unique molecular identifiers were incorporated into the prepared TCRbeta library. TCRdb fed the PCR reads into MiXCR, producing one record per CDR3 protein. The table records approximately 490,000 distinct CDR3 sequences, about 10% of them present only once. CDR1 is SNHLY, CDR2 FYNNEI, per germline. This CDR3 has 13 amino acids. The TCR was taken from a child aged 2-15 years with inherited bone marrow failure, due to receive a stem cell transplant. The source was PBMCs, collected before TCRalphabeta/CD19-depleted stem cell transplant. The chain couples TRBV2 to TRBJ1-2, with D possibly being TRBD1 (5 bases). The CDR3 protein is CATGGGGDYRYTF. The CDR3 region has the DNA TGTGCCACCGGAGGAGGAGGGGACTATCGCTACACCTTC.